The 18 T cell receptor beta chains below come from one sample, sequenced in a study of identical twins. TCRdb reprocessed the 5' RACE reads with MiXCR, giving one entry per CDR3 protein. The sample lists 1.5 million to 2 million distinct CDR3 sequences; more than 30% were seen once. The material sequenced was cord blood. The receptor source for this set is a newborn girl in good health.

V usage is TRBV12-3 or TRBV12-4 and J usage is TRBJ2-2; the match to TRBD2 covers 14 bases. J was trimmed by 4 bases and V by 2 bases; bases with no gene match: 6. The CDR3 runs 18 residues. The CDR3 is CASSLRGGLAGGTGELFF. Here the CDR3 DNA reads TGTGCCAGCAGTTTAAGGGGCGGACTAGCGGGAGGCACCGGGGAGCTGTTTTTT.

This clonotype has just a few counts. J is TRBJ2-7 and V is TRBV11-2, with D perhaps matching TRBD1 (5 bases). Trimming cost V 0 bases and J 6 bases, with 6 bases left between them. The CDR3 spans 12 residues. CDR1 and CDR2 (germline): SGHAT, FQNNGV. This CDR3 is CASSLEQVEQYF. CDR3 nucleotide sequence: TGTGCCAGCAGCTTAGAACAGGTCGAGCAGTACTTC.

V gene TRBV7-2 combines with J gene TRBJ2-3; TRBD2 aligns across 11 bases. CDR1 is SGHTA, CDR2 FQGNSA, per germline. CDR3 length equals 17 residues. V shed 5 bases and J 4 bases; nucleotides not matched to a gene: 11. CDR3 in DNA: TGTGCCAGCAGCCTCCGAGTTCTAGCGGGAGGTGCAGATACGCAGTATTTT. Its translation: CASSLRVLAGGADTQYF.

The gene calls are TRBV5-6 and TRBJ1-1; possible D gene TRBD1, 5 bases. Per germline, CDR1 SGHDT and CDR2 YYEEEE. The CDR3 length is 16 residues. V was cut by 4 bases and J by 3 bases, with 19 bases left in between. CDR3: CASSTPRAFRDTEAFF. Written as DNA, the CDR3 is TGTGCCAGCAGCACCCCCAGGGCCTTTAGGGACACTGAAGCTTTCTTT.

This clonotype was found a few times. The chain joins TRBV7-8 to TRBJ1-5, with D hard to call. The germline gives CDR1 SGHVS, CDR2 FQNEAQ. V was pared by 2 bases and J by 1 base, with 12 bases between. The CDR3 runs 16 residues. The CDR3 region has the DNA TGTGCCAGCAGCTTACGACGGACCGTGAGCAATCAGCCCCAGCATTTT. Amino acid sequence: CASSLRRTVSNQPQHF.

This clonotype was seen ten or more times. The chain links TRBV14 to TRBJ2-7, with unresolved D. Germline CDR1 reads SGHDN; CDR2 reads FVKESK. V lost 4 bases, J lost 3 bases, and 7 bases lay in between. The CDR3 has 12 amino acids. The CDR3 protein is CASSPIGYEQYF. The CDR3 nucleotides read TGTGCCAGCAGCCCAATAGGCTACGAGCAGTACTTC.

In this sample, this clonotype turned up a few times. The chain joins TRBV25-1 to TRBJ2-1, with D uncertain. The CDR3 loop spans 15 amino acids. Germline V gene lookup returns CDR1 MGHDK and CDR2 SYGVNS. The ends were cut back, 3 bases at V and 0 bases at J, with 9 bases in the middle. DNA of the CDR3: TGTGCCAGCAGTGACTCCTATAGCTCCTACAATGAGCAGTTCTTC. Translated, it gives CASSDSYSSYNEQFF.

V is TRBV20-1 and J is TRBJ2-5; 8 nucleotides agree with TRBD1. Per the germline V gene, CDR1 is DFQATT and CDR2 is SNEGSKA (reference sequence). The CDR3 sequence is 11 residues long. V was clipped by 5 bases and J by 11 bases; unmatched bases: 7. The DNA of the CDR3 is TGCAGTGCTGAACAGGGGGGAGAGCAGTACTTC. Residues: CSAEQGGEQYF.

The chain joins TRBV6-2 or TRBV6-3 to TRBJ2-3, with 9 bases lining up with TRBD2. The CDR3 runs to 16 residues. Germline CDR1 reads MNHEY; CDR2 reads SVGEGT. After removal of 2 bases from V and 4 bases from J, the junction contained 7 bases not matched to a gene. This CDR3 reads CASSYLAGGRPDTQYF. The CDR3 region has the DNA TGTGCCAGCAGTTACCTGGCGGGGGGGCGCCCAGATACGCAGTATTTT.

This clonotype has more than one count but fewer than ten. The gene calls are TRBV28 and TRBJ2-7; TRBD2 aligns across 8 bases. CDR1 and CDR2 from the germline V gene are MDHEN and SYDVKM. Germline trimming cut 5 bases from V and 3 bases from J; bases unmatched to any gene: 6. This CDR3 region has 14 residues. CDR3 in amino acids: CASSQSGSSYEQYF. The CDR3 DNA is TGTGCCAGCAGTCAAAGCGGGAGCAGCTACGAGCAGTACTTC. Combining the CDR3 with reference TRBV28 and TRBJ2-7 gives the whole variable domain DVKVTQSSRYLVKRTGEKVFLECVQDMDHENMFWYRQDPGLGLRLIYFSYDVKMKEKGDIPEGYSVSREKKERFSLILESASTNQTSMYLCASSQSGSSYEQYFGPGTRLTVT.

The chain's CDR3 is CSVTGSATEAFF. The DNA of the CDR3 is TGCAGCGTCACAGGGTCGGCCACTGAAGCTTTCTTT. This chain connects TRBV29-1 to TRBJ1-1, with D perhaps matching TRBD1 (6 bases). CDR1 and CDR2 (germline): SQVTM, ANQGSEA. Trimming took off 6 bases at V and 4 bases at J, with 12 bases between the two ends. CDR3 length equals 12 residues.

This clonotype was seen a few times. The chain joins TRBV12-3 or TRBV12-4 to TRBJ2-7, with D perhaps matching TRBD1 (5 bases). V gave up 8 bases and J gave up 3 bases, with 11 bases separating them. This CDR3 spans 12 amino acids. The DNA of the CDR3 is TGTGCCAGCCCCAGGGAAGGCTACGAGCAGTACTTC. Protein product: CASPREGYEQYF.

This chain uses TRBV4-2 with TRBJ1-1; TRBD1 agrees at 7 bases. The CDR3 contains 15 residues. The V and J ends lost 0 bases and 1 base, in that order; junction bases with no gene match: 2. Germline CDR1 is LGHNA and CDR2 is YNFKEQ. For the CDR3, the DNA is TGTGCCAGCAGCCAAGAGCAGGGGGGGAACACTGAAGCTTTCTTT. Translated: CASSQEQGGNTEAFF.

The gene calls are TRBV3-1 and TRBJ1-1, with D hard to call. CDR3 length: 14 residues. Trimming shortened V by 1 base and J by 4 bases, and 10 bases separated the two germline ends. Germline CDR1 reads LGHDT; CDR2 reads YNNKEL (reference sequence). As DNA, the CDR3 is TGTGCCAGCAGCCAAGTTACCGGGTCCACTGAAGCTTTCTTT. Translation gives CASSQVTGSTEAFF.

V and J are TRBV29-1 and TRBJ2-7; 14 nucleotides align to TRBD2. The germline V gene encodes CDR1 SQVTM and CDR2 ANQGSEA. The CDR3 consists of 15 residues. V shed 7 bases, J shed 7 bases, and the junction held 12 bases outside the gene matches. The CDR3 reads CSAEGTSGRYNEQYF. The CDR3 DNA reads TGCAGCGCCGAGGGGACTAGCGGGAGATACAATGAGCAGTACTTC.

The chain joins TRBV18 to TRBJ1-6; 7 bases agree with TRBD1. V lost 6 bases and J lost 7; bases outside the gene matches: 9. CDR1 and CDR2 (germline): KGHSH, LQKENI. This CDR3 region has 15 residues. As DNA, the CDR3 is TGTGCCAGCTCTCAAACGGGACAGCGGAATTCACCCCTCCACTTT. Its translation: CASSQTGQRNSPLHF.

The chain employs TRBV6-5 and TRBJ2-5; 11 nucleotides match TRBD2. The CDR3 sequence is 15 residues long. V shed 7 bases and J 13 bases; nucleotides not matched to a gene: 17. Germline-derived CDR1 and CDR2 are MNHEY and SVGAGI. The CDR3 nucleotides are TGTGCCAGCACCATAGCGGGAGGGCCCAACAATGAGCGGTACTTC. Translation gives CASTIAGGPNNERYF.

This sequence joins TRBV6-1 and TRBJ2-5; tentatively, D is TRBD2 (5 bases). The CDR3 has 13 amino acids. V dropped 1 base and J dropped 13 bases, with 16 bases sitting between them. Germline loops: CDR1 MNHNS, CDR2 SASEGT. Here the CDR3 DNA reads TGTGCCAGCAGTGAAGGCTCACGGGAAGCAACGTACTTC. Its protein product is CASSEGSREATYF.